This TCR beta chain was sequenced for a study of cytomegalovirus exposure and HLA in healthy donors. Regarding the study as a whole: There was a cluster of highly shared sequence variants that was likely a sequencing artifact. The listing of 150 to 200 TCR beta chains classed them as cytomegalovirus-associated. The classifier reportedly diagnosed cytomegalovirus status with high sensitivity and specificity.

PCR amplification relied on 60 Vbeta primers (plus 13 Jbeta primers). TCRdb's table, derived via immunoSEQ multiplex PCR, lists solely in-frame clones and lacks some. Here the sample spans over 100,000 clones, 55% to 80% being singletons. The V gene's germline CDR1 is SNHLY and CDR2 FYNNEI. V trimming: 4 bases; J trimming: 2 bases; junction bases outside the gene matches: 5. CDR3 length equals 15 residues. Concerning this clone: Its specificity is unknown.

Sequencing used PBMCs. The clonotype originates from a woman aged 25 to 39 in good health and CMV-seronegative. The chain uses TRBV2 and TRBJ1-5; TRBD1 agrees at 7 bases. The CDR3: CASSVPGQGNQPQHF. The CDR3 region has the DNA TGTGCCAGCAGTGTCCCCGGACAGGGCAATCAGCCCCAGCATTTT.